This T cell receptor (beta chain) stems from a study of PD-1 blockade in classical Hodgkin lymphoma. Whole-study context: Patients were treated with nivolumab at 3 mg/kg, and this was given intravenously every 2 weeks.

Time point here: cycle 4 day 1 (C4D1), after 5 to 7 weeks of nivolumab. Relapse after autologous stem cell transplantation occurred in every patient, and brentuximab vedotin exposure varied. This clone has a handful of counts. The antigen is unknown. Findings of the study overall: Complete responders entered with baseline diversity on par with newly diagnosed patients, the results showed. Whereas CD4+ TCR diversity had risen significantly by C4D1, CD8+ TCR diversity had not.

The protocol was immunoSEQ multiplex PCR, while the TCRdb copy is restricted to in-frame clones and leaves out a portion. Among 17,000 or so clones listed, about 65% were seen once. Germline V gene lookup returns CDR1 SGHRS and CDR2 YFSETQ. The CDR3 totals 17 residues. V dropped 3 bases and J dropped 6; count of bases not matched to a gene: 12. The sample here was peripheral blood mononuclear cells (PBMCs), taken before the fourth cycle of nivolumab. The receptor was isolated from a human donor with classical Hodgkin lymphoma. The J gene is TRBJ2-1, the V gene TRBV5-1; 10 bases match TRBD1. CDR3 sequence reads: CASSSAPGQGVPNEQFF. As DNA, the CDR3 is TGCGCCAGCAGCTCTGCCCCCGGACAGGGGGTCCCCAATGAGCAGTTCTTC. Looking up the rest from reference TRBV5-1 and TRBJ2-1 gives the full variable domain: KAGVTQTPRYLIKTRGQQVTLSCSPISGHRSVSWYQQTPGQGLQFLFEYFSETQRNKGNFPGRFSGRQFSNSRSEMNVSTLELGDSALYLCASSSAPGQGVPNEQFFGPGTRLTVL.